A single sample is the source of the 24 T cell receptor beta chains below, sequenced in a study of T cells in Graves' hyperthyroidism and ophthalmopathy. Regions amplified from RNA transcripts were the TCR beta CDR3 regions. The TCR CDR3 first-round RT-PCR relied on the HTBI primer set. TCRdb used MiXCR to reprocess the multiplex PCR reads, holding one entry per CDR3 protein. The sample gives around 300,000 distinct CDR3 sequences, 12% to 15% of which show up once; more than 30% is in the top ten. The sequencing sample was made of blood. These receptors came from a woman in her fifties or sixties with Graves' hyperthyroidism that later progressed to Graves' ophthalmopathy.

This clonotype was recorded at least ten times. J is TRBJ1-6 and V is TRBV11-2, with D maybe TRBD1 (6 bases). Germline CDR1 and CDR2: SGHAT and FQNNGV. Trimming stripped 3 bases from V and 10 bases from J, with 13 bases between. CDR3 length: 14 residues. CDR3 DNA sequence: TGTGCCAGCAGCTTTACAGGGTTCGACTCACCCCTCCACTTT. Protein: CASSFTGFDSPLHF.

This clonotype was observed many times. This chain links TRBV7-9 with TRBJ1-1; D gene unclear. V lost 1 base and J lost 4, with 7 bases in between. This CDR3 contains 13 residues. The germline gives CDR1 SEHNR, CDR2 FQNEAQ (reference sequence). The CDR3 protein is CASSLVMGTEAFF. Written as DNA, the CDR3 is TGTGCCAGCAGCTTAGTGATGGGCACTGAAGCTTTCTTT.

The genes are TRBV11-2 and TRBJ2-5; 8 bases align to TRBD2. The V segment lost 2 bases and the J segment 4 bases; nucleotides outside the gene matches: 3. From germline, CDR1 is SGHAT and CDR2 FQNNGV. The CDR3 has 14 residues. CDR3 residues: CASSLSLAGETQYF. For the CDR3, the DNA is TGTGCCAGCAGCTTAAGCCTAGCGGGAGAGACCCAGTACTTC. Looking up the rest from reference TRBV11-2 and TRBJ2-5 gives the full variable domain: EAGVAQSPRYKIIEKRQSVAFWCNPISGHATLYWYQQILGQGPKLLIQFQNNGVVDDSQLPKDRFSAERLKGVDSTLKIQPAKLEDSAVYLCASSLSLAGETQYFGPGTRLLVL.

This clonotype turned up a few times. The DNA of the CDR3 is TGCGCCAGCAGCTTAGGGGCGACCCACTCTGGGGCCAACGTCCTGACTTTC. Translating it yields CASSLGATHSGANVLTF. This rearrangement joins TRBV5-1 to TRBJ2-6, with D tentatively TRBD1 (5 bases). The V end lost 2 bases, the J end lost 0 bases, and 12 bases lay between the germline ends. The CDR3 spans 17 residues. CDR1 and CDR2 from the germline V gene are SGHRS and YFSETQ.

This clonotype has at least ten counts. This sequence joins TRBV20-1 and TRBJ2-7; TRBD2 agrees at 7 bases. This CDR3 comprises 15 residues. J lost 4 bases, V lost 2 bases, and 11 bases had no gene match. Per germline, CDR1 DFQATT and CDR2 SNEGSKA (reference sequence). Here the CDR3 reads CSARRAGGSSYEQYF. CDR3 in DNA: TGCAGTGCTAGACGGGCGGGCGGGAGTAGTTACGAGCAGTACTTC.

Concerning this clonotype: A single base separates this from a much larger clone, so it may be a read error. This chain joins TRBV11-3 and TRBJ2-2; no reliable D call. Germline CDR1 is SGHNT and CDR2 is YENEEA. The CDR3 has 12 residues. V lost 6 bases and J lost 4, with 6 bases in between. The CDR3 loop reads CASSPTTGELFF. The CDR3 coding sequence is TGTGCCAGCAGTCCTACCACCGGGGAGCTGTTTTTT.

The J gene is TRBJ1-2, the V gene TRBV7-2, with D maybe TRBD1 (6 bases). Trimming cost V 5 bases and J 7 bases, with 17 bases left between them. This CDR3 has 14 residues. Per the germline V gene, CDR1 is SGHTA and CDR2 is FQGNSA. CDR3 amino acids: CASSPRRGGGGYTF. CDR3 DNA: TGTGCCAGCAGCCCAAGGCGAGGGGGTGGTGGCTACACCTTC.

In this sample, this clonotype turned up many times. CDR3 in DNA: TGCAGTGCGCCCCGGGACCCTTTGGGCGGGGAGCTGTTTTTT. This translates into CSAPRDPLGGELFF. The chain recombines TRBV20-1 with TRBJ2-2, with D perhaps assigned TRBD1 or TRBD2 (5 bases each). This CDR3 comprises 14 residues. The germline V gene encodes CDR1 DFQATT and CDR2 SNEGSKA (reference sequence). V dropped 6 bases and J dropped 7 bases, with 18 bases sitting between them.

CDR3 in DNA: TGTGCCGTCTCTGGGGCCAACGTCCTGACTTTC. It is translated as CAVSGANVLTF. V gene TRBV11-2 combines with J gene TRBJ2-6; D remains ambiguous. The germline gives CDR1 SGHAT, CDR2 FQNNGV. V was trimmed by 11 bases and J by 0 bases, leaving 2 bases between them. CDR3 size: 11 residues.

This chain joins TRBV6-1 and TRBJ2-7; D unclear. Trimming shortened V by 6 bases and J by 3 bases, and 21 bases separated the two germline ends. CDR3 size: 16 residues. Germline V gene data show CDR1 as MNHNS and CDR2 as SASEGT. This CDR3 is CASSLVPDLNFYEQYF. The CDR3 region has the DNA TGTGCCAGCAGCCTAGTCCCGGATCTAAATTTCTACGAGCAGTACTTC.

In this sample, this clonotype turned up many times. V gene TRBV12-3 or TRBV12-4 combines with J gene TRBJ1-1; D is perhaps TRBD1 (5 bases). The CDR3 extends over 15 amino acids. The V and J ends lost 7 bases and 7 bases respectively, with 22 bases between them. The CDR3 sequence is CASTPRGRRTGEAFF. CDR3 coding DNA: TGTGCCAGCACTCCTCGGGGCAGACGAACAGGTGAAGCTTTCTTT.

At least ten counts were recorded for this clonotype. CDR3 amino acids: CSARVIAGRGEQYF. CDR3 nucleotide sequence: TGCAGTGCTAGAGTAATCGCAGGTCGGGGCGAGCAGTACTTC. The chain joins TRBV20-1 to TRBJ2-7, with D perhaps TRBD2 (5 bases). The CDR3 consists of 14 residues. The germline V gene has CDR1 DFQATT and CDR2 SNEGSKA (reference sequence). The V gene lost 1 base and the J gene lost 6 bases, with 16 bases spanning the gap.

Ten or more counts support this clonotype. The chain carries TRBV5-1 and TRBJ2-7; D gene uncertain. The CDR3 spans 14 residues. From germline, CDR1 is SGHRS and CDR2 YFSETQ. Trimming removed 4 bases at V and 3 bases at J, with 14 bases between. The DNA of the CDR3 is TGCGCCAGCAGCCTTACTACGCTCGTCTACGAGCAGTACTTC. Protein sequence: CASSLTTLVYEQYF.

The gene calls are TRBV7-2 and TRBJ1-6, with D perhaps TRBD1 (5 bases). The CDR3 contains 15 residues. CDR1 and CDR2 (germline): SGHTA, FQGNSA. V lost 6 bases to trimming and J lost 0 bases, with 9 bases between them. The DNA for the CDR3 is TGTGCCAGCAGTTCGACAGTCTCCTATAATTCACCCCTCCACTTT. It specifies CASSSTVSYNSPLHF.

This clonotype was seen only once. The CDR3 here is CASSQGGLATDTQYF. In DNA form, the CDR3 reads TGCGCCAGCAGCCAAGGAGGACTAGCCACAGATACGCAGTATTTT. This rearrangement joins TRBV4-1 to TRBJ2-3; TRBD2 aligns across 8 bases. This CDR3 spans 15 amino acids. Trimming took 1 base from V and 2 from J; bases not matched to a gene: 2. Germline V CDR1 and CDR2: MGHRA, YSYEKL.

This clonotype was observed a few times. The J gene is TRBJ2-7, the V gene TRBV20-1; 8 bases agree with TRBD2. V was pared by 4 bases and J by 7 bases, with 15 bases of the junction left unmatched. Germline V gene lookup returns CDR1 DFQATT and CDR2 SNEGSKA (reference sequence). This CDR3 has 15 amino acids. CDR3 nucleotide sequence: TGCAGTGCTACTCGACTAGCGAGAGGGTCGGGAGAGCAGTACTTC. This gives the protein CSATRLARGSGEQYF.

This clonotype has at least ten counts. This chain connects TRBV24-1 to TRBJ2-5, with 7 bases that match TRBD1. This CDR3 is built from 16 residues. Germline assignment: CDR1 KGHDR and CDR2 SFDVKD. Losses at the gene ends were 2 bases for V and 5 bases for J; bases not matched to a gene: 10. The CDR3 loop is CATSDSGTGDGETQYF. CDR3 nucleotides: TGTGCCACCAGTGATTCTGGAACAGGGGATGGGGAGACCCAGTACTTC.

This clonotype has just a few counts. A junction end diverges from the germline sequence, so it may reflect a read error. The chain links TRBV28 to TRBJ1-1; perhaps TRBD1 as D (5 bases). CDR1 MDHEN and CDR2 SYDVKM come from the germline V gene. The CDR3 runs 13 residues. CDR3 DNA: TGTGTCAGCAGTCTCACAGGGAACACTGAAGCTTTCTTT. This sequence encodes CVSSLTGNTEAFF.

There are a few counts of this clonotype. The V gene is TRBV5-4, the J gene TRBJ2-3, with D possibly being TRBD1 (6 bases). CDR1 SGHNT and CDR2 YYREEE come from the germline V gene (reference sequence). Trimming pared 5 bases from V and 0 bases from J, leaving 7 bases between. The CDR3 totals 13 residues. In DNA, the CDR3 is TGTGCCAGCAGGGACAGAAGCACAGATACGCAGTATTTT. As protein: CASRDRSTDTQYF.

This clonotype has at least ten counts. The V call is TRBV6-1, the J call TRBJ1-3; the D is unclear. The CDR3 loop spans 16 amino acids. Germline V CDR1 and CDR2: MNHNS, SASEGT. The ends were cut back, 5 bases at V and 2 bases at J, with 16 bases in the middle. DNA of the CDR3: TGTGCCAGCAGTTCCCCCGGCCAGCGGACTGGAAACACCATATATTTT. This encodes CASSSPGQRTGNTIYF.

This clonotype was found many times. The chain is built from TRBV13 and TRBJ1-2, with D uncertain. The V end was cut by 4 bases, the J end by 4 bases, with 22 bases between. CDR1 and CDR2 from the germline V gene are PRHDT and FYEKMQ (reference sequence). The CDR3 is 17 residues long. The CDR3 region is CASSSRGMTPDAYGYTF. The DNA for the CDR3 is TGTGCCAGCAGCTCCAGAGGGATGACCCCAGATGCCTATGGCTACACCTTC.

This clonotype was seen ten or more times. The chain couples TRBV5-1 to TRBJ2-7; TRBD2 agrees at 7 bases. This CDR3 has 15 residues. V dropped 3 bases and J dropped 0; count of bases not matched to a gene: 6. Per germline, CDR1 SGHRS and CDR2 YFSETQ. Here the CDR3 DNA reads TGCGCCAGCAGCTGGGGTCCTAGCGGCTCCTACGAGCAGTACTTC. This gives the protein CASSWGPSGSYEQYF.

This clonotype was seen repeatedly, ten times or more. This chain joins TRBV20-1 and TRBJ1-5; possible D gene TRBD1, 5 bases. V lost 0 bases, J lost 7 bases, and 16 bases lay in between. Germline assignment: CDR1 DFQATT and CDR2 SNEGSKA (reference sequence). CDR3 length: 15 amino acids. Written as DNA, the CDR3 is TGCAGTGCTAGAGATCGGATGGGCTGGGGGCAGCCCCAGCATTTT. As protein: CSARDRMGWGQPQHF.

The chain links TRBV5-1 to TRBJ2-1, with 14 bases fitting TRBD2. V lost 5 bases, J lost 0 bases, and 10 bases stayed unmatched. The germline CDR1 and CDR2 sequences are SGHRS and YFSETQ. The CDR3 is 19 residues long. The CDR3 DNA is TGCGCCAGCAGTAAGGGGGGGACTAGCGGGGGCGACTCCTACAATGAGCAGTTCTTC. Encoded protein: CASSKGGTSGGDSYNEQFF.